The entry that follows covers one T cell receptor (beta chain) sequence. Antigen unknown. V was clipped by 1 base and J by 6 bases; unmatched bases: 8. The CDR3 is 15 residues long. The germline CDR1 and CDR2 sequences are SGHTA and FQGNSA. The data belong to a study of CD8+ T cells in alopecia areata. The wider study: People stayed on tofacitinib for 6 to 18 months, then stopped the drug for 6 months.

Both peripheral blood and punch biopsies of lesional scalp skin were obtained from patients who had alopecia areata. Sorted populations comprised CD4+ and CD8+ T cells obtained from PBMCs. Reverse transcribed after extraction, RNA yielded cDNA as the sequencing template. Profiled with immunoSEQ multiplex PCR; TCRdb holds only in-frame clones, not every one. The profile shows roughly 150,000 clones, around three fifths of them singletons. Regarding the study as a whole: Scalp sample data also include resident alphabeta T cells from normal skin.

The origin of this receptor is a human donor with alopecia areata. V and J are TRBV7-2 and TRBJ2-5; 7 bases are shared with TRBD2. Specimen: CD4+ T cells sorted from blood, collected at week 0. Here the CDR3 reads CASSLGGGTIKTQYF. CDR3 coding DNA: TGTGCCAGCAGCTTAGGGGGGGGAACAATTAAGACCCAGTACTTC.